This T cell receptor beta chain came from a study of cytomegalovirus exposure and HLA in healthy donors. The PCR was carried out with 60 Vbeta primers and 13 Jbeta primers. Under the authors' procedure: Later reanalysis found about 78 million unique TCR beta chains, 10 million to 12 million of them shared. Data came from immunoSEQ multiplex PCR; TCRdb stores just in-frame clones and leaves some out. V and J calls and clone size follow that table, whereas D and trimming were derived from the DNA. This table has 95,000 to 100,000 clones, around 82% appearing once. In this sample, this clone turned up a few times. Its specificity is unknown. The study, taken as a whole, reports: Reportedly, cytomegalovirus status was diagnosed with high sensitivity and specificity. There were approximately 150 TCR beta chains listed as cytomegalovirus-associated. As a later analysis showed, several of the most significant clusters appeared to be linked to common viral pathogens.

The clonotype originates from a man in his forties in good health and CMV-seronegative. Sequencing used PBMCs.

CDR3 in DNA: TGTGCCAGCAGCTTGGGAGGTCAGGGGAGCGACAATGAGCAGTTCTTC. This sequence encodes CASSLGGQGSDNEQFF. The V and J genes are TRBV5-4 and TRBJ2-1, with D perhaps matching TRBD1 (6 bases). This CDR3 spans 16 amino acids. V dropped 0 bases and J dropped 5 bases, with 15 bases sitting between them. The germline V gene encodes CDR1 SGHNT and CDR2 YYREEE (reference sequence).